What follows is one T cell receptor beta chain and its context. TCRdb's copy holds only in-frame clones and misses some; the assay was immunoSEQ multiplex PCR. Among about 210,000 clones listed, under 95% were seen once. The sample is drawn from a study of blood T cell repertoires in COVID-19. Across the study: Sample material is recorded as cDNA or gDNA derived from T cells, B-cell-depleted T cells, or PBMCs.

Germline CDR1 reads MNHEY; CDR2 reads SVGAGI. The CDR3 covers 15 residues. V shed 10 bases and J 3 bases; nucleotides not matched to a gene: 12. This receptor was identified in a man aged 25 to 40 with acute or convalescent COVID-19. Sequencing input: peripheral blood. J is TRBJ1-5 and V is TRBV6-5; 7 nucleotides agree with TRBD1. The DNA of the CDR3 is TGTGCCACCAAAAGGGAAGGGGGCACCAATCAGCCCCAGCATTTT. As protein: CATKREGGTNQPQHF.